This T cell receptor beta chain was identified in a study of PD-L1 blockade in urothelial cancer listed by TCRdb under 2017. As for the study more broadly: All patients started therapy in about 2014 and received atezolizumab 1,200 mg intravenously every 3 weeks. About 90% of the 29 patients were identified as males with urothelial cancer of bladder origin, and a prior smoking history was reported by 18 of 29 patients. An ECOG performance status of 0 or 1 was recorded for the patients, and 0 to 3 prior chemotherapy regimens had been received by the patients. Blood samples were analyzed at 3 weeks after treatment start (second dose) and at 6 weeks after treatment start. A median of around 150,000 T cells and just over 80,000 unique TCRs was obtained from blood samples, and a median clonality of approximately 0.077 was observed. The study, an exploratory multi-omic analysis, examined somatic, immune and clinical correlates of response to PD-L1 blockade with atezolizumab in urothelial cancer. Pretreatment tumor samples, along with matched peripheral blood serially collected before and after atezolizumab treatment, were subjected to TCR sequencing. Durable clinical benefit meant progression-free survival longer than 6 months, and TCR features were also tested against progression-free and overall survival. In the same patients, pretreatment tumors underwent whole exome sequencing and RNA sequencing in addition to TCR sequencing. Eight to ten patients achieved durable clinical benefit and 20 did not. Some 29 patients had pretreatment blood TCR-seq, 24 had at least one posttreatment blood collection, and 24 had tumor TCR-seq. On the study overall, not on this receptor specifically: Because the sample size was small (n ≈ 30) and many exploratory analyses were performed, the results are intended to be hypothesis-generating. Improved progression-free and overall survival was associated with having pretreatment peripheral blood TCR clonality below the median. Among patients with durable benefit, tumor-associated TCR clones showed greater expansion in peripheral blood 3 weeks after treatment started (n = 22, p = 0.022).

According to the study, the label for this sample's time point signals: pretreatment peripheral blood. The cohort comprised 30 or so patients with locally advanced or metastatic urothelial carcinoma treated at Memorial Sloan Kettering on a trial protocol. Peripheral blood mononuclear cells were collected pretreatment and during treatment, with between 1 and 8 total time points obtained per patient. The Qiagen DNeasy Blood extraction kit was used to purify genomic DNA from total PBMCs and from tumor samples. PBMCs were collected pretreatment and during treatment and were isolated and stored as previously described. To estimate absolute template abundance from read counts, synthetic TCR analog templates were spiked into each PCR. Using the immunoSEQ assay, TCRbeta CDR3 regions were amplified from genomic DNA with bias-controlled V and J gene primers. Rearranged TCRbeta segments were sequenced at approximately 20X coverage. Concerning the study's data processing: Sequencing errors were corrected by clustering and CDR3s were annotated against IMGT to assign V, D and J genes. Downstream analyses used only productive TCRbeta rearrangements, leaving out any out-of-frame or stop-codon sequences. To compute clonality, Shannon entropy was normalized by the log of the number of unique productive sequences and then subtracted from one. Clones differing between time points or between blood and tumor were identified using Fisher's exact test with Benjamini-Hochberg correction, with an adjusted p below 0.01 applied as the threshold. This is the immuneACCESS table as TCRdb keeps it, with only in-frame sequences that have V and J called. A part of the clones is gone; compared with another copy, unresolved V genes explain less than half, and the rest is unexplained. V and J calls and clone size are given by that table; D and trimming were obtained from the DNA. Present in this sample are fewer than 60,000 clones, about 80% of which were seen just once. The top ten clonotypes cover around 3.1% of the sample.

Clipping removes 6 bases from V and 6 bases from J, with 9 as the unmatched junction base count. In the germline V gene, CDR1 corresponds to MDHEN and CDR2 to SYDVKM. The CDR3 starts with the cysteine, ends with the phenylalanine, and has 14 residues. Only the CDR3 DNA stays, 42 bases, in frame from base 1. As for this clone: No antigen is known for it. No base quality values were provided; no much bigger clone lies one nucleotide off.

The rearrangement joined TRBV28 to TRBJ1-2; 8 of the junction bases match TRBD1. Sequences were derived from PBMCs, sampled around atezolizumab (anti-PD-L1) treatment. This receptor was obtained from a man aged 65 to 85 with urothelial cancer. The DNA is TGTGCCAGCAGGGGGGACAGGATGTATGATGGCTACACCTTC. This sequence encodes CASRGDRMYDGYTF.